This TCR beta chain was recovered during a study of spatial heterogeneity in lung cancer (dated by TCRdb to the late 2010s). Concerning the study at large: Beta-chain transcripts were consistently detected in greater numbers than alpha-chain transcripts, which likely reflects a higher abundance of beta-chain transcripts. TCR transcript counts in tumor regions correlated strongly with a T cell transcriptional module score from matched bulk RNA-seq. Both alpha and beta chains were TCR-sequenced in samples taken at surgery, namely 220 tumor regions, 62 to 70 matched nontumor lung samples and 56 PBMC samples. The study quantitatively compared TCR alpha and beta repertoires across multiple tumor regions, matched nontumor lung and blood in non-small cell lung cancer. In the raw uncorrected reads, each unique combination of TCR and UMI appeared on average more than ten times. Nonsynonymous mutation counts, determined by whole-exome sequencing of tumor tissue, were related to TCR repertoire features.

To prepare the library, 5' RACE was applied. These reads were obtained on a NextSeq 500. In the TCR library protocol, a unique molecular identifier was attached to each TCR cDNA molecule so that PCR and sequencing errors could be corrected. On the study's bioinformatics: TCR identification, UMI-based error correction and CDR3 extraction were performed with Decombinator tools. TCRs above a frequency of 2 per 1,000, corresponding to the top 1% of the tumor frequency distribution, were defined as expanded. Expanded tumor TCRs were classed as regional if statistically deemed absent (corrected P<0.05) from at least one tumor region, otherwise ubiquitous. Renyi diversity was calculated using the R vegan package after each repertoire was subsampled 100 times to 5,000 TCRs. CDR3 similarity networks were constructed using string-kernel similarity of amino acid triplets, with links drawn between CDR3s whose pairwise similarity was above 0.82. The public reads were quality trimmed at Q25 with fastp and then assembled into clones with MiXCR by TCRdb, keeping productive beta chains. Merged by CDR3 protein, the rows form single entries marked with the most common genes and DNA. The V and J calls and clone size come from TCRdb's table, not from the authors' own analysis. Across this sample there are 3,000 to 4,000 distinct CDR3 sequences, with about 15% seen only once. The ten largest clonotypes hold 23% of the sample.

General conclusions and limits of the study: Additional single-cell paired TCR alpha and beta sequencing was considered necessary to confirm, at a functional level, the hypothesis that regional TCRs recognize regional mutations. TCR-seq coverage of tumor T cells was estimated to be only roughly 7% for alpha chains and approximately 12% for beta chains. The tumor nonsynonymous mutation count correlated with the number of expanded intratumoral alpha and beta TCRs. Counts of ubiquitous and regional expanded TCRs correlated with counts of ubiquitous and regional nonsynonymous mutations, respectively.

The CDR3 measures 14 amino acids from cysteine to phenylalanine. CDR3 DNA is the only sequence kept; it has 42 bases, read in frame from the first base. The germline V gene specifies MDHEN as CDR1 and SYDVKM as CDR2. After removal of 4 bases from V and 8 bases from J, the junction retains 5 bases not matched to a gene. This clonotype occurred many times. The antigen it binds to is not known. It has no much larger one-base neighbor in the sample; base qualities were not kept. Reading the label with the study, this specimen's time point is: sample taken at primary tumor resection. Donors were 65 to 85 patients with early-stage, untreated non-small cell lung cancer from the lung TRACERx cohort. TCR sequencing used whole RNA extracted from tumor and nontumor lung tissue, or from cryopreserved PBMC samples, without cell sorting. Only patients with enough RNA available from two or more tumor regions were chosen for TCR sequencing. Tumor and adjacent nontumor lung specimens were reviewed by a lung pathologist before selection.

The source of this sequence is a female donor with early-stage non-small cell lung cancer. Sequences were derived from lung tumor tissue, sampled at surgery. Recombination connected TRBV28 to TRBJ1-4, and 9 junction bases match TRBD1. The nucleotides read TGTGCCAGCAGTTCGACAGGGGGGGACGAAAAACTGTTTTTT. This encodes CASSSTGGDEKLFF.